These 4 T cell receptor beta chains share one sample of origin, sequenced in a study of CD8+ T cells in alopecia areata. Extracted from the samples, RNA was reverse transcribed into cDNA to serve as the sequencing template. The repertoire was sequenced with immunoSEQ multiplex PCR; TCRdb's copy has only in-frame clones and lacks some. The table has 110,000 or so clones, 35% to 40% seen once. Sequencing input: CD4+ T cells sorted from blood. The receptors come from a human donor with alopecia areata.

This clone appeared a few times. V gene TRBV5-1 combines with J gene TRBJ2-5; 10 nucleotides match TRBD1. V was clipped by 6 bases and J by 3 bases; unmatched bases: 11. The CDR3 has 16 residues. Germline CDR1 is SGHRS and CDR2 is YFSETQ. CDR3 residues: CASNPGQGSAKETQYF. The CDR3 region has the DNA TGCGCCAGCAACCCGGGACAGGGGTCAGCGAAAGAGACCCAGTACTTC.

The chain employs TRBV4-3 and TRBJ2-1; TRBD2 aligns across 9 bases. CDR3 size: 15 residues. The germline V gene has CDR1 LGHNA and CDR2 YSLEER. V shed 3 bases, J shed 8 bases, and the junction held 8 bases outside the gene matches. The CDR3 sequence: CASSHSGGSRDEQFF. Written as DNA, the CDR3 is TGCGCCAGCAGCCATAGCGGGGGCTCTCGCGATGAGCAGTTCTTC.

In its sample, this clone was seen a few times. V and J are TRBV29-1 and TRBJ2-5; tentatively, D is TRBD1 (7 bases). Germline CDR1 is SQVTM and CDR2 is ANQGSEA. Between the trimmed V and J ends, which lost 3 bases and 5 bases, there was a span of 13 bases. The CDR3 has 13 residues. The CDR3 protein is CSVDEGAGETQYF. CDR3 bases: TGCAGCGTTGACGAGGGGGCGGGGGAGACCCAGTACTTC.

The gene calls are TRBV7-2 and TRBJ2-7; tentatively, D is TRBD1 (6 bases). CDR3 length: 15 residues. Germline V CDR1 and CDR2: SGHTA, FQGNSA. The V end was cut by 2 bases, the J end by 0 bases, with 11 bases between. The DNA of the CDR3 is TGTGCCAGCAGCTTAACAGGGACGGGCTCCTACGAGCAGTACTTC. Translated: CASSLTGTGSYEQYF.